Following are 6 T cell receptor beta chains from one sample sequenced in a study of blood T cell repertoires in COVID-19. TCRdb's table, derived via immunoSEQ multiplex PCR, lists solely in-frame clones and lacks some. The table lists fewer than 350,000 clones, around 90% of them singletons. Sequenced material: PBMCs or T cells enriched from blood (not recorded which). These receptors all stem from a woman aged 40 to 50 with acute COVID-19.

The gene calls are TRBV16 and TRBJ1-5; 8 bases align to TRBD1. This CDR3 contains 14 residues. Germline CDR1 reads KGHSY; CDR2 reads FQNENV. Trimming took 4 bases from V and 4 from J; bases not matched to a gene: 3. The CDR3 loop is CASSLQGGNQPQHF. Written as DNA, the CDR3 is TGTGCCAGCAGCCTACAGGGGGGGAATCAGCCCCAGCATTTT.

This clone turned up a few times. V and J are TRBV5-6 and TRBJ2-3; 8 nucleotides align to TRBD2. The CDR3 loop spans 16 amino acids. From germline, CDR1 is SGHDT and CDR2 YYEEEE. V was pared by 4 bases and J by 3 bases, with 10 bases of the junction left unmatched. As DNA, the CDR3 is TGTGCCAGCAGCCCGGGGAGCGGGAGTCGGACAGATACGCAGTATTTT. Encoded protein: CASSPGSGSRTDTQYF.

The J gene is TRBJ1-2, the V gene TRBV29-1; possibly TRBD1 for D (5 bases). Per the germline V gene, CDR1 is SQVTM and CDR2 is ANQGSEA. Trimming took off 4 bases at V and 4 bases at J, with 13 bases between the two ends. The CDR3 length is 13 residues. For the CDR3, the DNA is TGCAGCGTTGGTTCCAGGGTTGGCTATGGCTACACCTTC. It is translated as CSVGSRVGYGYTF.

The CDR3 region is CASSLRSEAFF. CDR3 in DNA: TGTGCCAGCAGCTTGAGGTCTGAAGCTTTCTTT. The chain recombines TRBV7-9 with TRBJ1-1; D unclear. The ends were cut back, 3 bases at V and 6 bases at J, with 5 bases in the middle. This CDR3 is 11 amino acids long. Germline-derived CDR1 and CDR2 are SEHNR and FQNEAQ (reference sequence).

The chain is built from TRBV7-2 and TRBJ2-5, with D possibly matching TRBD2 (5 bases). This CDR3 has 13 amino acids. V was clipped by 3 bases and J by 3 bases, with 8 bases between them. The germline V gene has CDR1 SGHTA and CDR2 FQGNSA. The CDR3 loop reads CASSLDFKETQYF. The CDR3 nucleotides read TGTGCCAGCAGCTTGGACTTTAAAGAGACCCAGTACTTC.

V and J are TRBV4-1 and TRBJ2-3; 9 bases align to TRBD2. Losses at the gene ends were 4 bases for V and 1 base for J; bases not matched to a gene: 9. Germline CDR1 MGHRA, CDR2 YSYEKL. This CDR3 contains 17 residues. CDR3 loop: CASSLGAGGYGTDTQYF. As DNA, the CDR3 is TGCGCCAGCAGCCTTGGAGCGGGAGGCTATGGCACAGATACGCAGTATTTT.